The 14 T cell receptor beta chains below all came from one sample that was sequenced in a study of T-cell reconstitution after alpha-beta-depleted transplantation in children. The library targeted TCRbeta and was prepared with unique molecular identifiers. TCRdb reanalysed the PCR reads using MiXCR and keeps one entry per CDR3 protein. The data contain hundreds of thousands of distinct CDR3 sequences, less than 9.5% of them singletons. The antigens these receptors bind are not known. Study results and limitations: Among T cells one year after transplant, newly produced cells accounted for most counts and diversity.

The source material was peripheral blood, sampled 360 days after TCRalphabeta/CD19-depleted stem cell transplant. Receptors were obtained from a female patient aged 2 to 10 who had a stem cell transplant for Fanconi anemia, so the T cells may come from the graft donor.

There are many counts of this clonotype. J is TRBJ1-1 and V is TRBV7-2; D is ambiguous. The CDR3 covers 14 residues. Trimming left V 1 base short and J 0 bases short, with 6 bases between. Germline assignment: CDR1 SGHTA and CDR2 FQGNSA. The DNA of the CDR3 is TGTGCCAGCAGCTTAGGGGCCCTGAACACTGAAGCTTTCTTT. Its translation: CASSLGALNTEAFF.

This clonotype was seen a few times. The gene calls are TRBV10-2 and TRBJ1-2, with 8 bases aligning to TRBD1. Germline CDR1 WSHSY, CDR2 SAAADI. The CDR3 totals 11 residues. Losses at the gene ends were 10 bases for V and 5 bases for J; bases not matched to a gene: 3. The CDR3 here is CAIHRGYGYTF. As DNA, the CDR3 is TGCGCCATTCACAGGGGGTATGGCTACACCTTC.

This clonotype was seen repeatedly, ten times or more. J is TRBJ2-1 and V is TRBV9; D is perhaps TRBD2 (7 bases). In germline, CDR1 is SGDLS, CDR2 YYNGEE. The V end was cut by 2 bases, the J end by 4 bases, with 16 bases between. The CDR3 loop spans 16 amino acids. The CDR3 loop reads CASSVGGLSTYNEQFF. In DNA, the CDR3 is TGTGCCAGCAGCGTCGGGGGGCTTAGCACTTACAATGAGCAGTTCTTC.

In this sample, this clonotype turned up many times. The chain recombines TRBV12-3 or TRBV12-4 with TRBJ2-6; no clear D gene. V dropped 7 bases and J dropped 1 base, with 8 bases sitting between them. CDR3 length: 14 residues. CDR3 coding DNA: TGTGCCAGCAATAGCCCATCTGGGGCCAACGTCCTGACTTTC. Protein: CASNSPSGANVLTF.

The rearrangement uses TRBV27 and TRBJ2-3; 13 nucleotides match TRBD2. Germline CDR1 MNHEY, CDR2 SMNVEV (reference sequence). The CDR3 contains 18 residues. V dropped 7 bases and J dropped 0; count of bases not matched to a gene: 10. CDR3 sequence reads: CASNLGLAGPPSTDTQYF. In DNA form, the CDR3 reads TGTGCCAGCAATCTGGGACTAGCGGGGCCCCCTAGCACAGATACGCAGTATTTT.

This clonotype was counted ten times or more. The rearrangement links TRBV4-2 to TRBJ2-4; no clear D. The V end lost 5 bases, the J end lost 7 bases, and 9 bases lay between the germline ends. This CDR3 is built from 12 residues. Germline V lookup: CDR1 LGHNA, CDR2 YNFKEQ. This CDR3 is CASSFGHNIQYF. The CDR3 DNA sequence: TGTGCCAGCAGCTTTGGGCATAACATTCAGTACTTC.

V usage is TRBV7-9 and J usage is TRBJ2-6; a possible D gene is TRBD1 (6 bases). The length of the CDR3 is 14 residues. The V and J ends lost 3 bases and 4 bases respectively, with 7 bases between them. Germline CDR1 is SEHNR and CDR2 is FQNEAQ (reference sequence). CDR3 DNA: TGTGCCAGCAGCTTCAGGGGAGGGGCCAACGTCCTGACTTTC. Its protein is CASSFRGGANVLTF.

Turning to this clonotype: With only one base between it and a far larger clone, this is likely a read error. The CDR3 does not end in the conserved phenylalanine or tryptophan, so this is likely a read error. The rearrangement links TRBV5-1 to TRBJ1-1; 7 bases line up with TRBD1. The CDR3 length is 13 residues. Unmatched junction bases numbered 1, after V lost 2 bases and J lost 3 bases. The germline V gene has CDR1 SGHRS and CDR2 YFSETQ. CDR3 DNA sequence: TGCGCCAGCAGCTTCGGGACAGACACTGAAGCTTTCTCT. It codes for CASSFGTDTEAFS.

This clonotype has only a few counts. This chain uses TRBV7-3 with TRBJ2-1, with 12 positions matching TRBD2. Trimming took 3 bases from V and 5 from J; bases not matched to a gene: 5. The germline V gene has CDR1 SGHTA and CDR2 FQGTGA. The CDR3 totals 16 residues. The chain's CDR3 is CASSFRTSGTHNEQFF. DNA of the CDR3: TGTGCCAGCAGCTTCCGGACTAGCGGGACCCACAATGAGCAGTTCTTC.

This clonotype came up many times. The chain carries TRBV28 and TRBJ1-6, with 7 positions matching TRBD1. The germline V gene encodes CDR1 MDHEN and CDR2 SYDVKM. J was trimmed by 4 bases and V by 10 bases; bases with no gene match: 10. CDR3 size: 15 residues. DNA of the CDR3: TGTGCCATCAGGCCGGGACAGCTTTATAATTCACCCCTCCACTTT. Protein sequence: CAIRPGQLYNSPLHF.

Only a few counts were recorded for this clonotype. Here the CDR3 reads CASSIDYGYTF. CDR3 DNA: TGTGCCAGCAGCATCGACTATGGCTACACCTTC. V and J are TRBV5-6 and TRBJ1-2; D uncertain. Deletions cut 4 bases from V and 3 bases from J, with 4 bases between. Per germline, CDR1 SGHDT and CDR2 YYEEEE. This CDR3 spans 11 amino acids. Full variable domain (remainder filled in from reference TRBV5-6 and TRBJ1-2): DAGVTQSPTHLIKTRGQQVTLRCSPKSGHDTVSWYQQALGQGPQFIFQYYEEEERQRGNFPDRFSGHQFPNYSSELNVNALLLGDSALYLCASSIDYGYTFGSGTRLTVV.

Details on this clonotype: With a much larger clone just one base away, this may be a read error. V is TRBV7-3 and J is TRBJ2-1, with a weak D call TRBD1 (5 bases). The germline CDR1 and CDR2 sequences are SGHTA and FQGTGA. CDR3 length: 16 residues. In nucleotides, the CDR3 is TGTGCCAGCAGCTTAAGGCTGGGCAGGGCGCACAATAAGCAGTTCTTC. Translation gives CASSLRLGRAHNKQFF.

This clonotype was seen ten or more times. The V call is TRBV10-1, the J call TRBJ2-1; D possibly matches TRBD1 or TRBD2 (5 bases each). Germline V CDR1 and CDR2: WNHNN, SYGVQD (reference sequence). Between the trimmed V and J ends, which lost 8 bases and 13 bases, there was a span of 21 bases. This CDR3 is built from 13 residues. The CDR3 reads CASAGLGRGTQFF. DNA for the CDR3: TGCGCCAGCGCTGGACTGGGCCGGGGCACACAGTTCTTC.

A few counts support this clonotype. This chain links TRBV7-3 with TRBJ2-4; D not certain. The CDR3 sequence is 14 residues long. The V and J ends lost 5 bases and 3 bases respectively, with 11 bases between them. Germline V gene sequence: CDR1 SGHTA, CDR2 FQGTGA. CDR3 amino acids: CASSPTGNKNIQYF. The CDR3 DNA sequence: TGTGCCAGCAGCCCAACCGGAAACAAAAACATTCAGTACTTC.